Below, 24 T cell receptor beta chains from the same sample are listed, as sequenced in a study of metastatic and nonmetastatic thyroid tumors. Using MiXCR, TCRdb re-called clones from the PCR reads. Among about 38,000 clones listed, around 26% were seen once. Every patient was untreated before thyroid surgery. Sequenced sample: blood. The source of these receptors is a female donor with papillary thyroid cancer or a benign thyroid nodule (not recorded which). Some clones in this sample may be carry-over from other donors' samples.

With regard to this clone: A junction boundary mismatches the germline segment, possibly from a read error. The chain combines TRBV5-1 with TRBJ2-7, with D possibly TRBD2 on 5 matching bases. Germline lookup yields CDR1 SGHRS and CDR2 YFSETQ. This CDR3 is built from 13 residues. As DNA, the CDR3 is TGCGCCAGCAGTGACGAGGAGGCCTACGAGCATTACTTC. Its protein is CASSDEEAYEHYF.

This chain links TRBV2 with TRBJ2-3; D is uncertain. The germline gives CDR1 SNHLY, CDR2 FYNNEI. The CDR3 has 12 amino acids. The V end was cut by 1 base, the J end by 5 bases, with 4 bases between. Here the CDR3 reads CASSEVGDTQYF. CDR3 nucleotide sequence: TGTGCCAGCAGTGAAGTGGGAGATACGCAGTATTTT.

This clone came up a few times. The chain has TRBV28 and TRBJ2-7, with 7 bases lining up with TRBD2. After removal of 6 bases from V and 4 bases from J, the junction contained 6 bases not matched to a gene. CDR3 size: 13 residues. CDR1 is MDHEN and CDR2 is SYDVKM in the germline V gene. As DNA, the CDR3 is TGTGCCAGCAGCGGGCCCGGGGGGTACGAGCAGTACTTC. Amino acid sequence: CASSGPGGYEQYF.

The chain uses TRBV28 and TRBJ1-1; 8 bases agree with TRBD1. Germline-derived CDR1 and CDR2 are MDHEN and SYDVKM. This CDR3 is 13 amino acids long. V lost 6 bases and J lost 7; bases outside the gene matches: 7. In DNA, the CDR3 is TGTGCCAGCAGGGGACAGGCGAACTTTGAAGCTTTCTTT. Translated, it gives CASRGQANFEAFF.

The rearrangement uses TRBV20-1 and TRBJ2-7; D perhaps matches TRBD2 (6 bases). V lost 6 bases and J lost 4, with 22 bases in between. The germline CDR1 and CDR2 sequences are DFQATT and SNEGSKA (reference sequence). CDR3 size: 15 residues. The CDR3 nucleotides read TGCAGTGCAGCGCCTCCAGCGGGTAAGGCTTACGAGCAGTACTTC. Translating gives CSAAPPAGKAYEQYF.

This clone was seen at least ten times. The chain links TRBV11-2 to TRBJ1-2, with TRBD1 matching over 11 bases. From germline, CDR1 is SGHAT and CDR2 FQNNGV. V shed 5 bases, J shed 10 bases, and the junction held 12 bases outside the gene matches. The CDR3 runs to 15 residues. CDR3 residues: CASSPRTGGDPDYTF. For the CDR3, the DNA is TGTGCCAGCAGCCCCAGGACAGGGGGCGACCCTGACTACACCTTC.

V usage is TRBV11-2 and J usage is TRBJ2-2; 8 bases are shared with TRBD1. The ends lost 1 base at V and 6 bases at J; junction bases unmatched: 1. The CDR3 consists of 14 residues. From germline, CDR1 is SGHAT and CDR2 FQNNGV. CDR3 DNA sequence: TGTGCCAGCAGCTTAGGGACAGGGTCCGGGGAGCTGTTTTTT. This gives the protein CASSLGTGSGELFF.

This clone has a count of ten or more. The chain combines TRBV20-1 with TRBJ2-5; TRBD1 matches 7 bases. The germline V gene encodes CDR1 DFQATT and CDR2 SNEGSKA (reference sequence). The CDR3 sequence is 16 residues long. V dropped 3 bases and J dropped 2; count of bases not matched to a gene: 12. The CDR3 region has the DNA TGCAGTGCTAGCGGTGCCCTGGGACAGCTGCAAGAGACCCAGTACTTC. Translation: CSASGALGQLQETQYF.

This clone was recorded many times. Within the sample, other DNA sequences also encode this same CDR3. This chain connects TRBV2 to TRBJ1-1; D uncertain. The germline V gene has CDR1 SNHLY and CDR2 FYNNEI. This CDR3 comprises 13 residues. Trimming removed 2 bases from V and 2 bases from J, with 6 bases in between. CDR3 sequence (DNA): TGTGCCAGCAGTGAATGGGGTAACACTGAAGCTTTCTTT. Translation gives CASSEWGNTEAFF.

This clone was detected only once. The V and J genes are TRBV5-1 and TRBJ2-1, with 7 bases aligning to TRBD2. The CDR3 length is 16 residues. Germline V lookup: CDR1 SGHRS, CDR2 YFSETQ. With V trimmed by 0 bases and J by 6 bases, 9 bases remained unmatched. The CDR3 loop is CASSLAGGLRGNEQFF. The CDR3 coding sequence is TGCGCCAGCAGCTTGGCCGGGGGGTTGAGGGGCAATGAGCAGTTCTTC.

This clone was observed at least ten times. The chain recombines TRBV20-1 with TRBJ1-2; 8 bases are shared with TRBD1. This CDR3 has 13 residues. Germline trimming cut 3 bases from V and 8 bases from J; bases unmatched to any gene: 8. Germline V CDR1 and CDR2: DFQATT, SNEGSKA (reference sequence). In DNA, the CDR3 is TGCAGTGCTAGCGGGCAGGGGGCGTCCGGCTACACCTTC. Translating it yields CSASGQGASGYTF.

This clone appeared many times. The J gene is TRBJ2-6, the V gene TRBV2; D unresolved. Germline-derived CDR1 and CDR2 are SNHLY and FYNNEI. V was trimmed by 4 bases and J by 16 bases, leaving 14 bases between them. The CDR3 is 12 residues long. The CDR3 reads CASSARSHGLTF. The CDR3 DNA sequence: TGTGCCAGCAGTGCCAGGTCCCACGGTCTGACTTTC.

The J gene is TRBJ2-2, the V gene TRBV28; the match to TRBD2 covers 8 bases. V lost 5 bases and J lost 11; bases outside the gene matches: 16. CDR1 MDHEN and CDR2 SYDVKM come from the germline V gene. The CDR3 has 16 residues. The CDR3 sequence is CASSLTGGGTGGELFF. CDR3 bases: TGTGCCAGCAGTCTGACGGGCGGGGGGACCGGCGGTGAGCTGTTTTTT.

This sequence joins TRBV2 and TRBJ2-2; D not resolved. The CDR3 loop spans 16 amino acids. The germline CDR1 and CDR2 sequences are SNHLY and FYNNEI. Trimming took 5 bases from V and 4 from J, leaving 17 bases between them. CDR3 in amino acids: CASSFQRHGVTGELFF. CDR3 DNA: TGTGCCAGCAGTTTTCAACGACATGGGGTCACCGGGGAGCTGTTTTTT.

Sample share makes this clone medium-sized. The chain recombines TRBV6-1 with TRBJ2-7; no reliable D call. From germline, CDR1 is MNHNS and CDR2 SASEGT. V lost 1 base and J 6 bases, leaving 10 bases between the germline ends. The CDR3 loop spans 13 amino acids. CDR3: CASSEDFSGEQYF. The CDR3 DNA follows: TGTGCCAGCAGTGAAGACTTCTCCGGCGAGCAGTACTTC.

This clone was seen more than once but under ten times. The CDR3 sequence is CASSRTGGPNTEAFF. CDR3 DNA: TGTGCCAGCAGTCGGACAGGGGGCCCCAACACTGAAGCTTTCTTT. The chain combines TRBV12-3 or TRBV12-4 with TRBJ1-1; TRBD1 aligns across 11 bases. J gave up 2 bases and V 5 bases, and 4 bases lay outside the gene matches. There are 15 residues in the CDR3.

CDR3 sequence reads: CASREIHTTGDTEAFF. The CDR3 bases are TGTGCCAGCAGGGAAATCCACACCACAGGGGATACTGAAGCTTTCTTT. The chain links TRBV28 to TRBJ1-1; 7 bases agree with TRBD1. Germline CDR1 MDHEN, CDR2 SYDVKM. This CDR3 is built from 16 residues. The V and J ends lost 6 bases and 5 bases, in that order; junction bases with no gene match: 15.

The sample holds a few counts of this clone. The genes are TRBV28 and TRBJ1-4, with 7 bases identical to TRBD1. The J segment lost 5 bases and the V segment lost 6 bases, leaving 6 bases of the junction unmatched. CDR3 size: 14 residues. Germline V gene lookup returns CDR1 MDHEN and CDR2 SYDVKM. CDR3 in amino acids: CASSRGGKNEKLFF. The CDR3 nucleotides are TGTGCCAGCAGCAGGGGGGGGAAGAATGAAAAACTGTTTTTT.

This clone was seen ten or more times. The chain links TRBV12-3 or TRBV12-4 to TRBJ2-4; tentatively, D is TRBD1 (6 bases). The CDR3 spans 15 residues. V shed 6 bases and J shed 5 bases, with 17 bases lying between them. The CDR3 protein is CASSLTQGAQNIQYF. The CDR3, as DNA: TGTGCCAGCAGCTTAACACAGGGTGCCCAAAACATTCAGTACTTC.

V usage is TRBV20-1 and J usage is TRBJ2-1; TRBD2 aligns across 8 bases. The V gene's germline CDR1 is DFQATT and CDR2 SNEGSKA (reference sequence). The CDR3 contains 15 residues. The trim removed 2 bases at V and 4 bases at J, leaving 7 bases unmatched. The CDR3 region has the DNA TGCAGTGCTAGACAGGGAGCGGGAGATTACAATGAGCAGTTCTTC. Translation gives CSARQGAGDYNEQFF.

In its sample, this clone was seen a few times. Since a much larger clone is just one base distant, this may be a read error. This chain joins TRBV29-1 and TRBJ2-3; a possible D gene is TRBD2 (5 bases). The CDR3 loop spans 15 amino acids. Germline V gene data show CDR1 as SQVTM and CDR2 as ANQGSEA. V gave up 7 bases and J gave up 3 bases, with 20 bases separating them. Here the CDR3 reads CSGAGVGWRTDTQYF. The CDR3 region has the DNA TGCAGCGGCGCAGGAGTTGGCTGGAGGACAGATACGCAGTATTTT.

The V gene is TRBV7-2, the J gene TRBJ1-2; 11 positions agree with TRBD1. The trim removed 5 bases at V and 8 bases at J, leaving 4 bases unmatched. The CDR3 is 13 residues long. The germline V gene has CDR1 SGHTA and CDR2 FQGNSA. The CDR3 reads CASSGQGARGYTF. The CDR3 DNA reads TGTGCCAGCAGCGGACAGGGGGCTCGAGGCTACACCTTC.

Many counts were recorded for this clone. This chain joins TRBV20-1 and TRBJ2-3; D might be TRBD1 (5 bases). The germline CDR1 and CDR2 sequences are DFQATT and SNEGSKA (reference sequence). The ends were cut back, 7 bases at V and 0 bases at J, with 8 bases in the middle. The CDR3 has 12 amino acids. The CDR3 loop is CSGTSSTDTQYF. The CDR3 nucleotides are TGCAGTGGGACATCTAGCACAGATACGCAGTATTTT.

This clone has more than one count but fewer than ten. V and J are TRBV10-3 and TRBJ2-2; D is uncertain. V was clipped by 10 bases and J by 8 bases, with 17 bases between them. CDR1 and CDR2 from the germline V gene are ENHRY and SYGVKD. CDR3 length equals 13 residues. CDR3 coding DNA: TGTGCCACTGTAGCTGTTCTACGGGGGGAGCTGTTTTTT. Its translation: CATVAVLRGELFF.